This T cell receptor (beta chain) is from a study of T-cell reconstitution after alpha-beta-depleted transplantation in children. V was shortened by 6 bases and J by 1 base, with 15 bases between the two germline ends. The CDR3 is made up of 15 amino acids. From germline, CDR1 is MNHEY and CDR2 SVGAGI. Molecular barcoding with unique molecular identifiers was used for the TCRbeta library. Using its own MiXCR run on the PCR reads, TCRdb lists one record per CDR3 protein. The sample lists about 410,000 distinct CDR3 sequences, roughly 22% seen once, with around 3.9% in the top ten. At least ten counts were recorded for this clonotype.

Sequenced here: PBMCs from the stem cell graft donor, sampled from the stem cell graft. The chain joins TRBV6-5 to TRBJ1-1; no clear D gene. This TCR was sampled from a human donor who donated a stem cell graft to a child with acute myeloid leukemia. In DNA, the CDR3 is TGTGCCAGCAGCTACCTTTGGACCGGGAACACTGAAGCTTTCTTT. This encodes CASSYLWTGNTEAFF.